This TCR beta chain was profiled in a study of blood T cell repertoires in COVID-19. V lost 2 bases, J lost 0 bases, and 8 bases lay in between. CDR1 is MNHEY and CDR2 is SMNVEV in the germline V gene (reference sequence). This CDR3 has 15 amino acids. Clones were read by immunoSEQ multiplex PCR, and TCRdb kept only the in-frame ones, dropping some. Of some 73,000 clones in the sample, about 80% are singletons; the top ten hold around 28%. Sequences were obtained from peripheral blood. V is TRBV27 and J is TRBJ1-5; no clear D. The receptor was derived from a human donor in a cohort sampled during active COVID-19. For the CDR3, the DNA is TGTGCCAGCAGTTTAAACGGGTATAGCAATCAGCCCCAGCATTTT. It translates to CASSLNGYSNQPQHF.